This passage covers 21 T cell receptor beta chains from one sample sequenced in a study of shared clonotypes between healthy human individuals (dated by TCRdb to 2018 to 2021). Library preparation employed the immunoSEQ multiplex PCR assay. Imported from immuneACCESS, the table was reduced by TCRdb to in-frame sequences with V and J called. These copies leave out some clones; in studies compared against another copy, an unresolved V gene accounts for under half, and the cause of the remainder is not known. This sample has about 2.4 million clones in its table, and 90% to 95% of those were observed once. About 0.38% of the sample belongs to the ten largest clones. Sequencing input: naive CD4+ T cells from PBMCs. Reading the label with the study, this specimen's cell subset or site is: CD45RA+ positively selected. The receptor set was obtained from a man younger than 35 in good health. Some clones in this sample may be carry-over from other donors' samples.

V usage is TRBV28 and J usage is TRBJ2-6, with TRBD1 matching over 7 bases. V gave up 5 bases and J gave up 2 bases; unmatched junction bases: 15. The CDR3 totals 19 residues. Germline V gene lookup returns CDR1 MDHEN and CDR2 SYDVKM. The CDR3: CASSSPGGVVQTGANVLTF. The CDR3 bases are TGTGCCAGCAGTAGTCCAGGGGGAGTAGTTCAGACTGGGGCCAACGTCCTGACTTTC.

Comments on this clone: Other DNA sequences of this sample code for an identical CDR3. The chain combines TRBV5-1 with TRBJ2-3; TRBD1 matches at 7 bases. From germline, CDR1 is SGHRS and CDR2 YFSETQ. The CDR3 is 15 residues long. V dropped 0 bases and J dropped 3; count of bases not matched to a gene: 4. As DNA, the CDR3 is TGCGCCAGCAGCTTGGAGGGCAGGGGGACAGATACGCAGTATTTT. It specifies CASSLEGRGTDTQYF.

The V gene is TRBV27, the J gene TRBJ2-4; D remains ambiguous. The CDR3 has 15 amino acids. In germline, CDR1 is MNHEY, CDR2 SMNVEV (reference sequence). Trimming stripped 5 bases from V and 3 bases from J, with 14 bases between. For the CDR3, the DNA is TGTGCCAGCAGTCTCCGCCTCCAGGACAAAAACATTCAGTACTTC. Protein sequence: CASSLRLQDKNIQYF.

The CDR3 loop reads CASSERKRQAGNEQFF. DNA of the CDR3: TGTGCCAGCAGTGAACGGAAGAGACAGGCTGGCAATGAGCAGTTCTTC. The V call is TRBV6-1, the J call TRBJ2-1; weak D call: TRBD1 (6 bases). Germline V lookup: CDR1 MNHNS, CDR2 SASEGT. V shed 2 bases and J shed 6 bases, with 17 bases lying between them. This CDR3 has 16 residues.

With respect to this clone: Germline is not matched at one junction end, which may reflect a read error. This chain uses TRBV30 with TRBJ2-1; 10 bases align to TRBD2. The CDR3 has 13 amino acids. The germline CDR1 and CDR2 sequences are GTSNPN and SVGIG (reference sequence). The CDR3 loop is CAGSGRAGDEQFF. The DNA for the CDR3 is TGTGCCGGGAGCGGGAGGGCCGGGGATGAGCAGTTCTTC.

In this sample, this clone turned up once. This specimen includes other DNA sequences encoding the same CDR3. The genes are TRBV15 and TRBJ1-4, with a tentative D call TRBD1 (6 bases). Germline V gene lookup returns CDR1 LNHNV and CDR2 YYDKDF (reference sequence). The CDR3 is 15 amino acids. Trimming left V 1 base short and J 0 bases short, with 6 bases between. The CDR3 nucleotides read TGTGCCACCAGCAGAGGACAGGCAACTAATGAAAAACTGTTTTTT. This encodes CATSRGQATNEKLFF.

This chain connects TRBV29-1 to TRBJ2-3; 8 bases match TRBD2. The CDR3 contains 15 residues. Germline V gene data show CDR1 as SQVTM and CDR2 as ANQGSEA. J was trimmed by 5 bases and V by 4 bases; bases with no gene match: 11. As DNA, the CDR3 is TGCAGCGTTGGGTGGGCGGGAGGTCCCCAAGATACGCAGTATTTT. Translated, it gives CSVGWAGGPQDTQYF.

In the case of this clone: Other DNA sequences within the sample encode an identical CDR3. The V gene is TRBV30, the J gene TRBJ1-2; D perhaps matches TRBD1 (6 bases). The CDR3 contains 11 residues. The germline gives CDR1 GTSNPN, CDR2 SVGIG (reference sequence). V lost 1 base to trimming and J lost 7 bases, with 7 bases between them. CDR3 residues: CAWSAGAGYTF. In nucleotides, the CDR3 is TGTGCCTGGAGTGCGGGGGCTGGCTACACCTTC.

The chain employs TRBV18 and TRBJ2-5; no clear D. This CDR3 is built from 12 residues. V was shortened by 6 bases and J by 4 bases, with 9 bases between the two germline ends. Germline V CDR1 and CDR2: KGHSH, LQKENI. CDR3 amino acids: CASSPDIETQYF. CDR3 coding DNA: TGTGCCAGCTCCCCCGACATAGAGACCCAGTACTTC.

This clone was seen a handful of times. The chain recombines TRBV19 with TRBJ1-1; no definite D call. The CDR3 runs to 15 residues. In germline, CDR1 is LNHDA, CDR2 SQIVND (reference sequence). Trimming pared 11 bases from V and 0 bases from J, leaving 19 bases between. This chain's CDR3 is CASNSGSSMNTEAFF. The CDR3 DNA reads as TGTGCCTCGAATTCAGGTTCTAGTATGAACACTGAAGCTTTCTTT.

The gene calls are TRBV27 and TRBJ2-1; TRBD2 might be the D (6 bases). CDR3 length: 15 amino acids. V lost 8 bases to trimming and J lost 2 bases, with 16 bases between them. Germline V gene lookup returns CDR1 MNHEY and CDR2 SMNVEV (reference sequence). The CDR3 reads CASGTLALAYNEQFF. The CDR3 bases are TGTGCCAGCGGTACACTAGCACTGGCCTACAATGAGCAGTTCTTC.

This chain links TRBV30 with TRBJ1-4; D perhaps matches TRBD1 (6 bases). Looked up from germline, CDR1 is GTSNPN and CDR2 is SVGIG (reference sequence). V lost 3 bases and J 10 bases, leaving 12 bases between the germline ends. The CDR3 is 12 residues long. CDR3 bases: TGTGCCTGGAGCGTACAGGGCCGAAAACTGTTTTTT. This encodes CAWSVQGRKLFF.

The chain has TRBV2 and TRBJ1-2; no definite D call. The CDR3 has 13 residues. V was shortened by 4 bases and J by 4 bases, with 10 bases between the two germline ends. In germline, CDR1 is SNHLY, CDR2 FYNNEI. The CDR3 spells CASSGDGGYGYTF. CDR3 nucleotides: TGTGCCAGCAGTGGAGACGGAGGCTATGGCTACACCTTC.

The chain recombines TRBV7-3 with TRBJ2-2, with D possibly being TRBD2 (5 bases). Germline CDR1 reads SGHTA; CDR2 reads FQGTGA. V shed 4 bases and J shed 7 bases, with 10 bases lying between them. This CDR3 has 13 amino acids. The CDR3 spells CASSSGLYGELFF. In nucleotides, the CDR3 is TGTGCCAGCAGCTCCGGACTTTACGGGGAGCTGTTTTTT.

J is TRBJ1-1 and V is TRBV5-1, with TRBD1 matching 7 bases. The CDR3 has 15 amino acids. Germline loops: CDR1 SGHRS, CDR2 YFSETQ. The V and J ends lost 4 bases and 2 bases, in that order; junction bases with no gene match: 8. The CDR3 reads CASSHDRALNTEAFF. CDR3 sequence (DNA): TGCGCCAGCAGCCACGACAGGGCCCTAAACACTGAAGCTTTCTTT.

The chain combines TRBV2 with TRBJ1-2; no firm D call. V gave up 4 bases and J gave up 8 bases, with 11 bases separating them. The CDR3 has 12 residues. Germline V gene sequence: CDR1 SNHLY, CDR2 FYNNEI. This chain's CDR3 is CASSGGLGGYTF. The CDR3 DNA reads TGTGCCAGCAGTGGAGGTCTTGGCGGCTACACCTTC.

This sequence joins TRBV4-1 and TRBJ1-2, with D tentatively TRBD1 (6 bases). The germline V gene has CDR1 MGHRA and CDR2 YSYEKL. The germline V and J ends were trimmed by 4 bases and 2 bases, with 11 bases remaining between them. This CDR3 region has 14 residues. CDR3 bases: TGCGCCAGCAGCCGTATAGGACAGAACTATGGCTACACCTTC. This codes for CASSRIGQNYGYTF.

This clone has a single count. The rearrangement links TRBV2 to TRBJ1-5; TRBD1 is a possible D gene (5 bases). The V gene's germline CDR1 is SNHLY and CDR2 FYNNEI. The CDR3 sequence is 15 residues long. Trimming left V 6 bases short and J 0 bases short, with 12 bases between. The CDR3 DNA is TGTGCCAGCAGGGGGCAGACTTATAGCAATCAGCCCCAGCATTTT. It is translated as CASRGQTYSNQPQHF.

The rearrangement uses TRBV27 and TRBJ2-1; D ambiguous. Trimming pared 5 bases from V and 3 bases from J, leaving 14 bases between. The CDR3 runs to 15 residues. Germline V CDR1 and CDR2: MNHEY, SMNVEV (reference sequence). CDR3 sequence: CASSRVDAGYNEQFF. CDR3 bases: TGTGCCAGCAGTCGGGTGGACGCCGGCTACAATGAGCAGTTCTTC.

The chain combines TRBV4-1 with TRBJ1-2; TRBD1 aligns across 11 bases. The ends lost 4 bases at V and 0 bases at J; junction bases unmatched: 16. The CDR3 length is 20 residues. Germline lookup yields CDR1 MGHRA and CDR2 YSYEKL. For the CDR3, the DNA is TGCGCCAGCAGCCCACTTCTTTCCGGTGGGACAGGGGGTCCTAACTATGGCTACACCTTC. Translating it yields CASSPLLSGGTGGPNYGYTF.

The chain links TRBV20-1 to TRBJ1-2, with a weak D call TRBD1 (5 bases). The CDR3 has 11 amino acids. V was clipped by 2 bases and J by 8 bases, with 9 bases between them. Germline CDR1 reads DFQATT; CDR2 reads SNEGSKA (reference sequence). CDR3 bases: TGCAGTGCTAGACGGGGCGTCGGCTACACCTTC. It encodes CSARRGVGYTF.